The entry that follows covers one TCR beta chain sequence. What it binds is unknown. The sample originates from a study of cytomegalovirus exposure and HLA in healthy donors. Study-wide results and caveats: A list of 150 or so TCR beta chains associated with cytomegalovirus was given. Many donors shared some public TCRs, even though most TCR sequences were rare. There were reportedly fewer N-insertions in an Asian-associated ancestry cluster than the approximately 700-donor mean, in a later analysis.

The V gene end was trimmed by 6 bases and the J gene end by 2 bases; junction bases not matched to a gene: 9. Germline V lookup: CDR1 MNHNS, CDR2 SASEGT. The CDR3 sequence is 15 residues long. The study ran its PCR with 60 Vbeta and 13 Jbeta primers. TCRdb's table, derived via immunoSEQ multiplex PCR, lists solely in-frame clones and lacks some. The repertoire holds 100,000 or so clones, with more than 75% as singletons. This clonotype originated in a woman aged 50 to 60 in good health and CMV-seropositive. This rearrangement joins TRBV6-1 to TRBJ2-7; 8 bases are a match to TRBD1. The sequenced sample consisted of PBMCs. The CDR3 loop reads CASSLDRARAYEQYF. In DNA, the CDR3 is TGTGCCAGCAGCCTGGACAGGGCGAGAGCCTACGAGCAGTACTTC.